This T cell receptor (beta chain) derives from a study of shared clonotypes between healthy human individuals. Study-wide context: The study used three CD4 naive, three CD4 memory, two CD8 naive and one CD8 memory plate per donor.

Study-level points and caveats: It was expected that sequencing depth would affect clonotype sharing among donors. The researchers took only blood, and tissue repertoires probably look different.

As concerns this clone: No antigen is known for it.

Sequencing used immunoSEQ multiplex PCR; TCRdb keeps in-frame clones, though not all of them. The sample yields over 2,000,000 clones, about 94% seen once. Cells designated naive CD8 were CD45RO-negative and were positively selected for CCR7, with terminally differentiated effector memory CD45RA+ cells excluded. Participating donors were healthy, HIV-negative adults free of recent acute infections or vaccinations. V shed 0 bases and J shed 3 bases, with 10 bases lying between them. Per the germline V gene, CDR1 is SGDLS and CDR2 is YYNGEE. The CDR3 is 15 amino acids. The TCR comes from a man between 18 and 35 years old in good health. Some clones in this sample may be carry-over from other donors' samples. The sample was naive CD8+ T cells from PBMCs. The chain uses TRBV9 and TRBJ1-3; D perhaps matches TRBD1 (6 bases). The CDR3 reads CASSVGTDGGNTIYF. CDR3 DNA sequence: TGTGCCAGCAGCGTAGGGACAGATGGTGGAAACACCATATATTTT.